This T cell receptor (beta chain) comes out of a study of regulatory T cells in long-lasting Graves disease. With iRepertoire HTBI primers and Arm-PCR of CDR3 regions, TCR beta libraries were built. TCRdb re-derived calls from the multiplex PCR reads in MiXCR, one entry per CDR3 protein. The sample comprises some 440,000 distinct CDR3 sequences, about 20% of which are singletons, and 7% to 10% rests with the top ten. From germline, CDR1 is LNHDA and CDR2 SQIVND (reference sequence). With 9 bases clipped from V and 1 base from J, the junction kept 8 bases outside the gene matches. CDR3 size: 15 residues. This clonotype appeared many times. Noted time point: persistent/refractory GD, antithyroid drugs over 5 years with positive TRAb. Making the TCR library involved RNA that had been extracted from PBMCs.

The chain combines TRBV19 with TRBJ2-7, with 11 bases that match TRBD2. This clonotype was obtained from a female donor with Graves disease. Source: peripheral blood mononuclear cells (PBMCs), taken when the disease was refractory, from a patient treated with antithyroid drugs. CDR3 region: CASSPGTSGSYEQYF. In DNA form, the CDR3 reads TGTGCCAGCAGTCCCGGGACTAGCGGATCCTACGAGCAGTACTTC.